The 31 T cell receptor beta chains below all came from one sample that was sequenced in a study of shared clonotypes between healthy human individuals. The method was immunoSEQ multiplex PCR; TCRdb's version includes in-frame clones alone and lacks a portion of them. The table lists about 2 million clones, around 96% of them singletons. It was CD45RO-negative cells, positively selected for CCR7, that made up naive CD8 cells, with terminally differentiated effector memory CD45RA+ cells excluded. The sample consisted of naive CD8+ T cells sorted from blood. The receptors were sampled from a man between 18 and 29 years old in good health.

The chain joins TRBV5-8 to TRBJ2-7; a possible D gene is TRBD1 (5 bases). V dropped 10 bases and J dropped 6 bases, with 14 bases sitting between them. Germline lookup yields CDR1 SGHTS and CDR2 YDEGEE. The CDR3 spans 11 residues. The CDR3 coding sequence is TGTGCCTCCACGGACACCGGCGAGCAGTACTTC. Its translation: CASTDTGEQYF.

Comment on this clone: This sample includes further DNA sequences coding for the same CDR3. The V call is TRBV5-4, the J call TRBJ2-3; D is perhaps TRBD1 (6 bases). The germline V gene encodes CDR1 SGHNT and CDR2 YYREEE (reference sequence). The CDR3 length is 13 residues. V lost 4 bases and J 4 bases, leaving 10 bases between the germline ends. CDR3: CASSLEGADTQYF. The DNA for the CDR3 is TGTGCCAGCAGCCTCGAGGGGGCAGATACGCAGTATTTT.

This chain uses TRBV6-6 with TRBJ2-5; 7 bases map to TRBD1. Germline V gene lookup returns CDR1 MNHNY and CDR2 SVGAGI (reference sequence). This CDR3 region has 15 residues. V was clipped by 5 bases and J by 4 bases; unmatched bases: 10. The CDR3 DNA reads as TGTGCCAGCAGTGGATCGACAGGGACGGGAGAGACCCAGTACTTC. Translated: CASSGSTGTGETQYF.

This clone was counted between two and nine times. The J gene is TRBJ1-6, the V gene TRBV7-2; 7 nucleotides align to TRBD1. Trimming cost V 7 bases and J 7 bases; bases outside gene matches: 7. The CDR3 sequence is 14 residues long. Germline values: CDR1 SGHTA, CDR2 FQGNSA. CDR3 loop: CASNMGQTNSPLHF. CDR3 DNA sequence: TGTGCCAGCAACATGGGACAGACCAATTCACCCCTCCACTTT.

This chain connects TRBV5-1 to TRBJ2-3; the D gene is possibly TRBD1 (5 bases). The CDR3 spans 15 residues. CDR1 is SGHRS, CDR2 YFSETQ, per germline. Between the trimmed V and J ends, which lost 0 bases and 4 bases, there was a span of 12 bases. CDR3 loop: CASSLGTGEADTQYF. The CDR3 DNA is TGCGCCAGCAGCTTGGGAACAGGCGAGGCAGATACGCAGTATTTT.

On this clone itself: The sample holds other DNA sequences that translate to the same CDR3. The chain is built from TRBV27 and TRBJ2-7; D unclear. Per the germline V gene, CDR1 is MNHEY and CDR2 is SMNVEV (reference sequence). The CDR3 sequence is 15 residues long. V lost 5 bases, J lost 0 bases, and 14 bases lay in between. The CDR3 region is CASSPRGRSSYEQYF. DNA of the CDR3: TGTGCCAGCAGTCCCCGCGGCAGGAGCTCCTACGAGCAGTACTTC.

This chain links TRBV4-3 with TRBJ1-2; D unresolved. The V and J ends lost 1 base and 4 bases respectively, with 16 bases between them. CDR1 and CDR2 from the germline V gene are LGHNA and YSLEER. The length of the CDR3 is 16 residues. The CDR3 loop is CASSQGFLLEAYGYTF. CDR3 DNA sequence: TGCGCCAGCAGCCAAGGTTTCCTACTAGAGGCCTATGGCTACACCTTC.

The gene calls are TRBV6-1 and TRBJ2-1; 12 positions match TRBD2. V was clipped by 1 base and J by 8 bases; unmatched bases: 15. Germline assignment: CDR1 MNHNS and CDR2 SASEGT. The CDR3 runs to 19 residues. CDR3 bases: TGTGCCAGCAGTGAAGAGGGGATTACCGGGACTAGCGGGTTTTATGAGCAGTTCTTC. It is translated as CASSEEGITGTSGFYEQFF.

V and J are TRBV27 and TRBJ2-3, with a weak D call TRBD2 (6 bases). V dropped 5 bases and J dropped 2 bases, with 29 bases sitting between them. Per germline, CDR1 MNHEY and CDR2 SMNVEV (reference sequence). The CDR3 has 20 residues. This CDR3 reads CASSPLGLVPGPHNTDTQYF. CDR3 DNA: TGTGCCAGCAGTCCCCTGGGACTTGTGCCGGGGCCTCATAACACAGATACGCAGTATTTT.

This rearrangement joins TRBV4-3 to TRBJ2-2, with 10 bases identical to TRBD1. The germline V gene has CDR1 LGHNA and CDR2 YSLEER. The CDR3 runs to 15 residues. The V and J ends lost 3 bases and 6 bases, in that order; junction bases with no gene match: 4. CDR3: CASSHMGQGSGELFF. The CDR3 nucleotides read TGCGCCAGCAGCCATATGGGACAGGGGTCCGGGGAGCTGTTTTTT.

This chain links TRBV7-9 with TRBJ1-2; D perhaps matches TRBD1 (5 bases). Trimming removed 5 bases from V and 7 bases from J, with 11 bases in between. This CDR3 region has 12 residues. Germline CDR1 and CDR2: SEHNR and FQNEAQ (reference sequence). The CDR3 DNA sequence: TGTGCCAGCAGCGATCAGGGCTCTGGCTACACCTTC. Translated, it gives CASSDQGSGYTF.

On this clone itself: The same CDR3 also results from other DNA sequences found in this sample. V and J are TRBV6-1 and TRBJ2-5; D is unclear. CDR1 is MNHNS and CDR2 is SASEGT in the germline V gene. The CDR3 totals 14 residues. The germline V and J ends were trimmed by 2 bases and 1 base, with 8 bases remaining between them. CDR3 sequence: CASSELGIQETQYF. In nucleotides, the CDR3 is TGTGCCAGCAGTGAATTGGGGATCCAAGAGACCCAGTACTTC.

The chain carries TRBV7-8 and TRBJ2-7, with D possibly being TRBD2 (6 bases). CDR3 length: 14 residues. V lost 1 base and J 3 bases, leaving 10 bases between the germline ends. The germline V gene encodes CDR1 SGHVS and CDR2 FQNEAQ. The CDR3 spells CASSLGLGGYEQYF. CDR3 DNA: TGTGCCAGCAGCTTAGGTCTGGGGGGCTACGAGCAGTACTTC. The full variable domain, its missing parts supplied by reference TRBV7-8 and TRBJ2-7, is GAGVSQSPRYKVAKRGQDVALRCDPISGHVSLFWYQQALGQGPEFLTYFQNEAQLDKSGLPSDRFFAERPEGSVSTLKIQRTQQEDSAVYLCASSLGLGGYEQYFGPGTRLTVT.

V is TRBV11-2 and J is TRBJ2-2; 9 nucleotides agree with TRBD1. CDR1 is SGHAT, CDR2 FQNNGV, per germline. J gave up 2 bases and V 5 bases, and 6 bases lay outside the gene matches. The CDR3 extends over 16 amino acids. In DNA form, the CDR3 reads TGTGCCAGCAGCACACAGGGGGCGGAAAACACCGGGGAGCTGTTTTTT. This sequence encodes CASSTQGAENTGELFF.

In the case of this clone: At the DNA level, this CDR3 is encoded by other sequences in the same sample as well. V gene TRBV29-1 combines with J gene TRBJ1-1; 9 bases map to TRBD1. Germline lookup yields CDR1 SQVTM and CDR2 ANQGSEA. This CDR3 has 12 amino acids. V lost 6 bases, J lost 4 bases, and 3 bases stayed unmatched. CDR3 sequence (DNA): TGCAGCGTCCTGACAGGGGGCACTGAAGCTTTCTTT. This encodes CSVLTGGTEAFF. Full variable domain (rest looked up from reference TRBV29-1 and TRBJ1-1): SAVISQKPSRDICQRGTSLTIQCQVDSQVTMMFWYRQQPGQSLTLIATANQGSEATYESGFVIDKFPISRPNLTFSTLTVSNMSPEDSSIYLCSVLTGGTEAFFGQGTRLTVV.

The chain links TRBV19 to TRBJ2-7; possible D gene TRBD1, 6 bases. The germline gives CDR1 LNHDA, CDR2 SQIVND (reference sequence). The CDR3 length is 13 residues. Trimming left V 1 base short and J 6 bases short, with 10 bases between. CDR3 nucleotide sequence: TGTGCCAGTAGTATAGTACAGGGCGGCGAGCAGTACTTC. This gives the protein CASSIVQGGEQYF.

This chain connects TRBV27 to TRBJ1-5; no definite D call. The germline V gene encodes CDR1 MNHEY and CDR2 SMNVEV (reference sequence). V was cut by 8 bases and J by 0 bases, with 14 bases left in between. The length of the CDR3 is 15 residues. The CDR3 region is CASALGSYSNQPQHF. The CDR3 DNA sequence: TGTGCCAGCGCGCTGGGCAGTTATAGCAATCAGCCCCAGCATTTT.

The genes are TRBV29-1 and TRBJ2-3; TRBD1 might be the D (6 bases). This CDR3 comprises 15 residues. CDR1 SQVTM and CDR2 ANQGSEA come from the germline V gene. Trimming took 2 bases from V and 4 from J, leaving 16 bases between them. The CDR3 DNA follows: TGCAGCGTTGAACCCCGGACAGCTGGCCCAGATACGCAGTATTTT. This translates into CSVEPRTAGPDTQYF.

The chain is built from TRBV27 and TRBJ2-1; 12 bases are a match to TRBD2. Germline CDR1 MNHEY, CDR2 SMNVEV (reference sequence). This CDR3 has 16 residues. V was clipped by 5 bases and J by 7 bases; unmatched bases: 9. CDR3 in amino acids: CASSPLAGGGLNEQFF. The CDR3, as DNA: TGTGCCAGCAGTCCGCTAGCGGGGGGGGGACTAAATGAGCAGTTCTTC.

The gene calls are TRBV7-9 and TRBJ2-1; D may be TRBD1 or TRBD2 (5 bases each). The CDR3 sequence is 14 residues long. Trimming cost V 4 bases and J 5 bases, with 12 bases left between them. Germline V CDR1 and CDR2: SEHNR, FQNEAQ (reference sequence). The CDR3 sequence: CASSYGTVHNEQFF. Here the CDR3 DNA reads TGTGCCAGCAGCTACGGGACGGTACACAATGAGCAGTTCTTC.

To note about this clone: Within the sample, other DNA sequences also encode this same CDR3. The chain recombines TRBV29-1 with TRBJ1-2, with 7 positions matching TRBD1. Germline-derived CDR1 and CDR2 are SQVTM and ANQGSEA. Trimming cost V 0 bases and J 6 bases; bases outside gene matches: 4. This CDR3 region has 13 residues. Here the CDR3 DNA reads TGCAGCGTTGAAGACCGACAGGGCCATGGCTACACCTTC. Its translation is CSVEDRQGHGYTF.

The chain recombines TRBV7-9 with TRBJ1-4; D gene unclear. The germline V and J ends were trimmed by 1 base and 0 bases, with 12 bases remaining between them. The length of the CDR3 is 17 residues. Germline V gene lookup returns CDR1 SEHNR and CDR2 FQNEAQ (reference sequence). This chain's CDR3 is CASSLGMGYATNEKLFF. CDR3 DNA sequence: TGTGCCAGCAGCTTAGGGATGGGTTATGCAACTAATGAAAAACTGTTTTTT.

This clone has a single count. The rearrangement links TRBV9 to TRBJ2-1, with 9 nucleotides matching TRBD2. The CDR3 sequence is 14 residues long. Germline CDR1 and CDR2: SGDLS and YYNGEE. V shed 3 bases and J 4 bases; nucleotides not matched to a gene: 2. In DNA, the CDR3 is TGTGCCAGCAGCGCGGCGGGAGGGTACAATGAGCAGTTCTTC. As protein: CASSAAGGYNEQFF.

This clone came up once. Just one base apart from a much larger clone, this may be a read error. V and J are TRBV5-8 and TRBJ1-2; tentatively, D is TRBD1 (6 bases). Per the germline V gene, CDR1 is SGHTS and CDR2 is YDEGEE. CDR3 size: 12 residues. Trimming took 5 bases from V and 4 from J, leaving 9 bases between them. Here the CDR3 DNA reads TGTGCCAGCAGGCCGGACAGCTATGGCTACACCTTC. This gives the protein CASRPDSYGYTF.

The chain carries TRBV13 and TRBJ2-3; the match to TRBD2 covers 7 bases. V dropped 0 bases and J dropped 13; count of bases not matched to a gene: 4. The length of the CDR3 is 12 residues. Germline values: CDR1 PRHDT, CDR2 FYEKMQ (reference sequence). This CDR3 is CASSLGLAEEYF. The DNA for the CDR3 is TGTGCCAGCAGCTTAGGCCTAGCGGAGGAGTATTTT.

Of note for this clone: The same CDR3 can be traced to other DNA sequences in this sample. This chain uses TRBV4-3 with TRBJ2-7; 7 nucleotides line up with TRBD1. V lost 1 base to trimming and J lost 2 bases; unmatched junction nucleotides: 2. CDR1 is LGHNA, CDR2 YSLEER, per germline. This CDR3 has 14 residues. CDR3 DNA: TGCGCCAGCAGCCAAGCCACAGGGGCCTACGAGCAGTACTTC. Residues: CASSQATGAYEQYF.

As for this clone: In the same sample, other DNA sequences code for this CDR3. CDR3 nucleotide sequence: TGTGCCAGCAGCTTGGGGCTGGGATACGAGCAGTACTTC. Protein product: CASSLGLGYEQYF. The chain joins TRBV13 to TRBJ2-7; a weak D match, TRBD1 (5 bases). This CDR3 has 13 residues. Germline V gene data show CDR1 as PRHDT and CDR2 as FYEKMQ (reference sequence). With 3 bases removed from V and 4 bases from J, the gap between germline ends came to 10 bases.

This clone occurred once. The CDR3 DNA sequence: TGTGCCAGCAGCTTAAGGGTGGAAGAGACCCAGTACTTC. Protein sequence: CASSLRVEETQYF. The gene calls are TRBV5-4 and TRBJ2-5; D uncertain. The CDR3 runs to 13 residues. Deletions cut 2 bases from V and 3 bases from J, with 8 bases between. The V gene's germline CDR1 is SGHNT and CDR2 YYREEE (reference sequence).

CDR3 region: CASGGNPGDGYTF. The CDR3 DNA sequence: TGTGCCAGCGGCGGTAATCCCGGCGATGGCTACACCTTC. This rearrangement joins TRBV7-9 to TRBJ1-2, with no clear D. Trimming cost V 8 bases and J 6 bases, with 16 bases left between them. The CDR3 has 13 residues. In germline, CDR1 is SEHNR, CDR2 FQNEAQ (reference sequence).

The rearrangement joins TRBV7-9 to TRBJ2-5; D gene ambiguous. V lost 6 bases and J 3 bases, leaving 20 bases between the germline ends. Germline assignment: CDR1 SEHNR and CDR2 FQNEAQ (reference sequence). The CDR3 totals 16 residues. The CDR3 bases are TGTGCCAGCAGGCTTATAGGGCGTAAGGAAGAAGAGACCCAGTACTTC. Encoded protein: CASRLIGRKEEETQYF.

CDR3 DNA: TGTGCCAGCAGCGCCTTGGCGGAGGGGGGGGCCTATGATACGCAGTATTTT. It yields the protein CASSALAEGGAYDTQYF. This chain uses TRBV9 with TRBJ2-3, with D possibly TRBD2 on 7 matching bases. Trimming removed 3 bases at V and 6 bases at J, with 23 bases between. Germline CDR1 reads SGDLS; CDR2 reads YYNGEE. CDR3 length: 17 amino acids.